One and the same sample provided the 26 T cell receptor beta chains below, sequenced in a study of T cell changes during pregnancy in multiple sclerosis. Sequencing used immunoSEQ multiplex PCR; TCRdb keeps in-frame clones, though not all of them. This sample has 85,000 to 100,000 clones, with roughly 92% found just once. This material consisted of peripheral blood, taken after pregnancy. The receptor set was obtained from a female donor with multiple sclerosis, enrolled in a pregnancy study.

The V and J genes are TRBV6-5 and TRBJ2-1; TRBD1 matches at 7 bases. V dropped 4 bases and J dropped 4; count of bases not matched to a gene: 10. Germline V CDR1 and CDR2: MNHEY, SVGAGI. CDR3 length equals 16 residues. The CDR3 region is CASSSTTGTDYNEQFF. In DNA, the CDR3 is TGTGCCAGCAGTTCCACAACCGGGACAGATTACAATGAGCAGTTCTTC.

This chain connects TRBV5-6 to TRBJ2-5; D not resolved. The CDR3 is made up of 12 amino acids. The ends were cut back, 3 bases at V and 0 bases at J, with 3 bases in the middle. Germline CDR1 reads SGHDT; CDR2 reads YYEEEE. CDR3 loop: CASSSNQETQYF. In DNA form, the CDR3 reads TGTGCCAGCAGCTCCAACCAAGAGACCCAGTACTTC.

J is TRBJ2-7 and V is TRBV6-5; unclear D gene. V lost 6 bases to trimming and J lost 2 bases, with 5 bases between them. Germline CDR1 and CDR2: MNHEY and SVGAGI. The CDR3 is 11 amino acids. CDR3 DNA: TGTGCCAGCAGAAGCGCCTACGAGCAGTACTTC. Translation gives CASRSAYEQYF.

The chain combines TRBV28 with TRBJ2-2; maybe TRBD1 (5 bases). This CDR3 is 15 amino acids long. Germline V lookup: CDR1 MDHEN, CDR2 SYDVKM. V lost 6 bases and J lost 5, with 16 bases in between. CDR3 region: CASRTGDRDTGELFF. CDR3 DNA sequence: TGTGCCAGCAGAACCGGTGACAGAGATACCGGGGAGCTGTTTTTT.

The chain combines TRBV7-2 with TRBJ1-4, with D maybe TRBD1 (5 bases). This CDR3 region has 15 residues. Deletions cut 4 bases from V and 0 bases from J, with 9 bases between. Germline CDR1 SGHTA, CDR2 FQGNSA. CDR3 residues: CASSSSQATNEKLFF. The CDR3 nucleotides read TGTGCCAGCAGCTCATCACAGGCAACTAATGAAAAACTGTTTTTT.

The chain joins TRBV6-4 to TRBJ1-1; D may be TRBD1 (6 bases). CDR3 length: 15 amino acids. The germline V and J ends were trimmed by 4 bases and 3 bases, with 15 bases remaining between them. Germline V CDR1 and CDR2: MRHNA, SNTAGT. This CDR3 is CASSVHREGYTEAFF. CDR3 bases: TGTGCCAGCAGTGTCCACAGGGAGGGGTACACTGAAGCTTTCTTT.

This chain uses TRBV2 with TRBJ2-7; the match to TRBD2 covers 8 bases. Trimming at V came to 6 bases and at J to 2 bases, leaving 12 bases not matched to a gene. There are 16 residues in the CDR3. Germline values: CDR1 SNHLY, CDR2 FYNNEI. CDR3 loop: CASRPGLARVPYEQYF. The CDR3 nucleotides are TGTGCCAGCAGACCTGGACTAGCCCGAGTTCCCTACGAGCAGTACTTC. Complete variable domain (other parts from reference TRBV2 and TRBJ2-7): EPEVTQTPSHQVTQMGQEVILRCVPISNHLYFYWYRQILGQKVEFLVSFYNNEISEKSEIFDDQFSVERPDGSNFTLKIRSTKLEDSAMYFCASRPGLARVPYEQYFGPGTRLTVT.

The gene calls are TRBV18 and TRBJ1-3, with D possibly TRBD1 on 5 matching bases. Germline CDR1 KGHSH, CDR2 LQKENI. V lost 3 bases to trimming and J lost 4 bases, with 7 bases between them. The CDR3 is made up of 13 amino acids. Written as DNA, the CDR3 is TGTGCCAGCTCACCGAGGACAGGAAACACCATATATTTT. This sequence encodes CASSPRTGNTIYF.

The V call is TRBV27, the J call TRBJ1-1; 10 nucleotides line up with TRBD1. After removal of 6 bases from V and 1 base from J, the junction contained 5 bases not matched to a gene. CDR1 is MNHEY and CDR2 is SMNVEV in the germline V gene (reference sequence). This CDR3 contains 15 residues. The CDR3 DNA is TGTGCCAGCAGCCAGGGACAGGGGCCGAACACTGAAGCTTTCTTT. Translating gives CASSQGQGPNTEAFF.

The chain has TRBV23-1 and TRBJ2-7; TRBD1 matches 8 bases. TRBV23-1 is an ORF, with its function uncertain. After removal of 2 bases from V and 3 bases from J, the junction contained 9 bases not matched to a gene. This CDR3 contains 16 residues. Here the CDR3 reads CASSQHRGRFCYEQYF. CDR3 nucleotide sequence: TGCGCCAGCAGTCAACACAGGGGGAGGTTTTGCTACGAGCAGTACTTC.

V is TRBV19 and J is TRBJ1-1, with 9 nucleotides matching TRBD1. The CDR3 runs to 16 residues. The J segment lost 5 bases and the V segment lost 4 bases, leaving 11 bases of the junction unmatched. The germline gives CDR1 LNHDA, CDR2 SQIVND (reference sequence). The CDR3 nucleotides are TGTGCCAGTAGTACCTCGTTAAACAGGGGGCTGACTGAAGCTTTCTTT. This codes for CASSTSLNRGLTEAFF.

This rearrangement joins TRBV6-1 to TRBJ1-5; the match to TRBD1 covers 8 bases. This CDR3 region has 15 residues. Looked up from germline, CDR1 is MNHNS and CDR2 is SASEGT. With V trimmed by 3 bases and J by 4 bases, 5 bases remained unmatched. As DNA, the CDR3 is TGTGCCAGCAGTGAGGGACAGGTCGCTAATCAGCCCCAGCATTTT. Translating it yields CASSEGQVANQPQHF.

V and J are TRBV5-4 and TRBJ2-2; no firm D call. From germline, CDR1 is SGHNT and CDR2 YYREEE (reference sequence). V lost 4 bases to trimming and J lost 3 bases, with 4 bases between them. This CDR3 region has 12 residues. The CDR3 loop reads CASSRDTGELFF. CDR3 coding DNA: TGTGCCAGCAGCCGGGACACCGGGGAGCTGTTTTTT. Full variable domain (rest looked up from reference TRBV5-4 and TRBJ2-2): ETGVTQSPTHLIKTRGQQVTLRCSSQSGHNTVSWYQQALGQGPQFIFQYYREEENGRGNFPPRFSGLQFPNYSSELNVNALELDDSALYLCASSRDTGELFFGEGSRLTVL.

The chain combines TRBV5-1 with TRBJ2-7; 9 positions match TRBD1. The CDR3 loop spans 14 amino acids. The V segment lost 4 bases and the J segment 7 bases; nucleotides outside the gene matches: 9. The germline V gene has CDR1 SGHRS and CDR2 YFSETQ. Here the CDR3 reads CASSEGQGRGEQYF. CDR3 sequence (DNA): TGCGCCAGCAGCGAAGGACAGGGGCGTGGGGAGCAGTACTTC.

The chain joins TRBV29-1 to TRBJ2-3; TRBD2 matches at 9 bases. Per germline, CDR1 SQVTM and CDR2 ANQGSEA. J was trimmed by 3 bases and V by 5 bases; bases with no gene match: 6. The CDR3 length is 14 residues. The CDR3 reads CSVRAGGLTDTQYF. CDR3 in DNA: TGCAGCGTTAGAGCGGGGGGTTTAACAGATACGCAGTATTTT.

A single count supports this clone. The CDR3 DNA reads TGTGCCAGCAGCCCAGCGGTAGACTATGGCTACACCTTC. Protein sequence: CASSPAVDYGYTF. J is TRBJ1-2 and V is TRBV7-2; D unclear. The CDR3 is made up of 13 amino acids. V was clipped by 5 bases and J by 3 bases, with 10 bases between them. The germline V gene has CDR1 SGHTA and CDR2 FQGNSA.

The chain links TRBV2 to TRBJ1-3, with D uncertain. The germline V and J ends were trimmed by 2 bases and 0 bases, with 11 bases remaining between them. Germline V lookup: CDR1 SNHLY, CDR2 FYNNEI. This CDR3 contains 16 residues. The CDR3 is CASSEQEGSSGNTIYF. The CDR3 DNA sequence: TGTGCCAGCAGTGAACAAGAGGGCAGCTCTGGAAACACCATATATTTT.

The chain recombines TRBV4-2 with TRBJ2-7, with TRBD2 matching over 7 bases. This CDR3 is 17 amino acids long. The V and J ends lost 4 bases and 3 bases, in that order; junction bases with no gene match: 15. Germline-derived CDR1 and CDR2 are LGHNA and YNFKEQ. For the CDR3, the DNA is TGTGCCAGCAGCCTGGAAGGGCCGGCGGCGGGAGTCTACGAGCAGTACTTC. Its protein is CASSLEGPAAGVYEQYF.

The chain employs TRBV5-6 and TRBJ1-5, with D unresolved. V was trimmed by 0 bases and J by 13 bases, leaving 14 bases between them. Germline loops: CDR1 SGHDT, CDR2 YYEEEE. This CDR3 has 13 amino acids. The CDR3 sequence is CASSLAVEGPQHF. CDR3 coding DNA: TGTGCCAGCAGCTTGGCCGTGGAGGGTCCACAGCATTTT.

The chain uses TRBV7-6 and TRBJ2-3; 7 nucleotides match TRBD2. The V segment lost 5 bases and the J segment 6 bases; nucleotides outside the gene matches: 11. This CDR3 contains 15 residues. Germline V gene lookup returns CDR1 SGHVS and CDR2 FNYEAQ. CDR3 residues: CASSIPENGRDTQYF. The CDR3 DNA reads TGTGCCAGCAGCATCCCTGAGAACGGGAGGGATACGCAGTATTTT. Supplemented by reference TRBV7-6 and TRBJ2-3, the full variable domain reads GAGVSQSPRYKVTKRGQDVALRCDPISGHVSLYWYRQALGQGPEFLTYFNYEAQQDKSGLPNDRFSAERPEGSISTLTIQRTEQRDSAMYRCASSIPENGRDTQYFGPGTRLTVL.

This rearrangement joins TRBV12-5 to TRBJ2-7; possible D gene TRBD1, 5 bases. Trimming removed 5 bases at V and 3 bases at J, with 14 bases between. The CDR3 length is 14 residues. Germline values: CDR1 LGHNT, CDR2 FRNRAP. The CDR3 loop is CASGPKDIGYEQYF. CDR3 nucleotides: TGTGCTAGTGGTCCCAAGGACATAGGCTACGAGCAGTACTTC.

This clone was seen just once. CDR3 sequence reads: CASSDQGAPFYEQYF. CDR3 coding DNA: TGTGCCAGCAGTGACCAGGGGGCCCCCTTCTACGAGCAGTACTTC. V usage is TRBV11-2 and J usage is TRBJ2-7; 8 bases agree with TRBD1. Germline CDR1 and CDR2: SGHAT and FQNNGV. After removal of 6 bases from V and 3 bases from J, the junction contained 10 bases not matched to a gene. The CDR3 covers 15 residues.

This sequence joins TRBV27 and TRBJ1-1; D gene ambiguous. Germline V gene data show CDR1 as MNHEY and CDR2 as SMNVEV (reference sequence). The CDR3 runs to 13 residues. The V end was cut by 6 bases, the J end by 6 bases, with 14 bases between. CDR3 residues: CASSHSPGSEAFF. DNA of the CDR3: TGTGCCAGCAGCCACTCACCGGGTTCTGAAGCTTTCTTT.

J is TRBJ1-4 and V is TRBV28; tentatively, D is TRBD1 (5 bases). Between the trimmed V and J ends, which lost 3 bases and 4 bases, there was a span of 9 bases. This CDR3 has 14 residues. Germline V lookup: CDR1 MDHEN, CDR2 SYDVKM. Here the CDR3 reads CASSFNRINEKLFF. The CDR3 region has the DNA TGTGCCAGCAGTTTTAACAGGATTAATGAAAAACTGTTTTTT.

The chain combines TRBV5-1 with TRBJ2-5, with D tentatively TRBD2 (6 bases). The CDR3 sequence is 16 residues long. The germline gives CDR1 SGHRS, CDR2 YFSETQ. The ends were cut back, 4 bases at V and 4 bases at J, with 20 bases in the middle. The CDR3 DNA follows: TGCGCCAGCAGCCCGCTAGCGTTACCCGGGGGAGAGACCCAGTACTTC. As protein: CASSPLALPGGETQYF.

The genes are TRBV7-9 and TRBJ1-4; D gene unclear. Trimming cost V 1 base and J 8 bases, with 11 bases left between them. CDR1 is SEHNR, CDR2 FQNEAQ, per germline (reference sequence). The CDR3 runs 14 residues. For the CDR3, the DNA is TGTGCCAGCAGCTTAGGGGTGGGCGAAGAAAAACTGTTTTTT. Translation gives CASSLGVGEEKLFF.